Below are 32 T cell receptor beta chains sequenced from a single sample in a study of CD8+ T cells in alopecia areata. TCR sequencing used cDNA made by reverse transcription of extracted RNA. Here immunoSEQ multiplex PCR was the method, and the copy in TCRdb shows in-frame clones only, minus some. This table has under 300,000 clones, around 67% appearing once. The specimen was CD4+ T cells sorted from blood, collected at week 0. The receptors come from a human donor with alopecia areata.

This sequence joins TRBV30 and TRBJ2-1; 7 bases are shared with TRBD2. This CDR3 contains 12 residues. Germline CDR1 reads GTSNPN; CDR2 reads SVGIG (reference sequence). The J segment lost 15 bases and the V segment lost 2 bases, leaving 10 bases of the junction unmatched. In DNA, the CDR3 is TGTGCCTGGAGTCCCTCGGGGGGTTGGCGGTTCTTC. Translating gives CAWSPSGGWRFF.

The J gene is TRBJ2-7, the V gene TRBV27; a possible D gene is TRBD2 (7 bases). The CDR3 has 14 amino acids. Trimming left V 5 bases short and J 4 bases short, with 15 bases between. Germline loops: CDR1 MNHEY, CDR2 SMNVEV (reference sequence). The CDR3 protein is CASSTLGGPYEQYF. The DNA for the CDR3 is TGTGCCAGCAGTACCCTCGGGGGGCCGTACGAGCAGTACTTC.

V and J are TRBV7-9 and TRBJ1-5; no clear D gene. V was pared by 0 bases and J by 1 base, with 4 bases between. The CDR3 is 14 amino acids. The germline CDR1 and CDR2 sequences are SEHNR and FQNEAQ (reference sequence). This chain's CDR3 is CASSLAPSNQPQHF. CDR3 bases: TGTGCCAGCAGCTTAGCGCCCAGCAATCAGCCCCAGCATTTT.

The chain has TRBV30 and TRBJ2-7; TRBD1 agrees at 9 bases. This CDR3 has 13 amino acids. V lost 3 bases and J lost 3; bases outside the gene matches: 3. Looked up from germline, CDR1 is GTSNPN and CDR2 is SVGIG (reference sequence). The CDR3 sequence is CAWRPTGGYEQYF. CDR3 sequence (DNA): TGTGCCTGGAGACCGACAGGGGGCTACGAGCAGTACTTC.

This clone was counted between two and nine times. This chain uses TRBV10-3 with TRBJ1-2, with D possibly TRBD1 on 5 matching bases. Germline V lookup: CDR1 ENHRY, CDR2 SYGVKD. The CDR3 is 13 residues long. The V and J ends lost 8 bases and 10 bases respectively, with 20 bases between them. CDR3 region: CAIQPGTMDFYTF. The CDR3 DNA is TGTGCCATCCAGCCCGGGACGATGGACTTCTACACCTTC.

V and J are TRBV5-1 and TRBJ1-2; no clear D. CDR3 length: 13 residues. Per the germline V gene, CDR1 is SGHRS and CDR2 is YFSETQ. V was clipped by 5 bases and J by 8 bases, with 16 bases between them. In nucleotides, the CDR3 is TGCGCCAGCAGTCCCGTGGGAGGCGCAGGCTACACCTTC. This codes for CASSPVGGAGYTF.

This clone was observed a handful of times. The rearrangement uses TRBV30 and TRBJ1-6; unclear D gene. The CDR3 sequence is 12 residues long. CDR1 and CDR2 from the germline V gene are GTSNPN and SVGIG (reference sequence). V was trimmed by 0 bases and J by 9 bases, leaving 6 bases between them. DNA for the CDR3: TGTGCCTGGAGTGTACCGGCTTCACCCCTCCACTTT. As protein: CAWSVPASPLHF.

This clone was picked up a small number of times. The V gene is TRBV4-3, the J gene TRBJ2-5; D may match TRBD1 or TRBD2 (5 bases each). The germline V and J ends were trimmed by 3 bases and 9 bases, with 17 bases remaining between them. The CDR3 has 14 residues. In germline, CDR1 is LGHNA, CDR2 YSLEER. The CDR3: CASSQLGTVGPQYF. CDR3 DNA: TGCGCCAGCAGCCAGCTAGGGACCGTGGGGCCCCAGTACTTC.

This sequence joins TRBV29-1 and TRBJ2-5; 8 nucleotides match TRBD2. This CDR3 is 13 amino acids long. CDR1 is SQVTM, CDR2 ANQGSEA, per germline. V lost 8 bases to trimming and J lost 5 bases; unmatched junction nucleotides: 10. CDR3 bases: TGCAGCACTGAAACTAGCGGTACGGAGACCCAGTACTTC. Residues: CSTETSGTETQYF.

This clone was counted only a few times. CDR3 in amino acids: CSAGGERGSGANVLTF. CDR3 nucleotides: TGCAGCGCAGGGGGGGAACGGGGCTCTGGGGCCAACGTCCTGACTTTC. The chain employs TRBV29-1 and TRBJ2-6; perhaps D is TRBD1 or TRBD2 (7 bases each). Germline values: CDR1 SQVTM, CDR2 ANQGSEA. The germline V and J ends were trimmed by 7 bases and 0 bases, with 16 bases remaining between them. This CDR3 has 16 residues. Looking up the rest from reference TRBV29-1 and TRBJ2-6 gives the full variable domain: SAVISQKPSRDICQRGTSLTIQCQVDSQVTMMFWYRQQPGQSLTLIATANQGSEATYESGFVIDKFPISRPNLTFSTLTVSNMSPEDSSIYLCSAGGERGSGANVLTFGAGSRLTVL.

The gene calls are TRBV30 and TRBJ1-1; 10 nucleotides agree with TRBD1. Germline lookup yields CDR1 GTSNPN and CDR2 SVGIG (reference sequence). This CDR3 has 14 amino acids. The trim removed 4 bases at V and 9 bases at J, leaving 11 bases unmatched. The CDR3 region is CAWNMGQGTQKAFF. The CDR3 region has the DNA TGTGCCTGGAATATGGGACAGGGGACACAAAAAGCTTTCTTT.

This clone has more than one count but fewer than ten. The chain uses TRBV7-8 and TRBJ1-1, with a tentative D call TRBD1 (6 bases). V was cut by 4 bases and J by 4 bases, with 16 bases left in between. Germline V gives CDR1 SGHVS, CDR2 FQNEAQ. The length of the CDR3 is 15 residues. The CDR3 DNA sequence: TGTGCCAGCAGCTCCCCTCGGGGAGGGGGCACTGAAGCTTTCTTT. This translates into CASSSPRGGGTEAFF.

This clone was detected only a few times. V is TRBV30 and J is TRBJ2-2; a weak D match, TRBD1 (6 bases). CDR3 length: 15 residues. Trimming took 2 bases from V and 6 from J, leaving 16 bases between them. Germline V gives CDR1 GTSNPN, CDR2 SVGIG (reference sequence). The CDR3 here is CAWSLSQGIAGELFF. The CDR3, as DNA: TGTGCCTGGAGTTTGTCTCAGGGGATAGCCGGGGAGCTGTTTTTT.

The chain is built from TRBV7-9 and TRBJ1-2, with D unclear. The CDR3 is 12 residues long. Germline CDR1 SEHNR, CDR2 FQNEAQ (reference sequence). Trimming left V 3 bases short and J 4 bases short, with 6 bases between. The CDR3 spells CASSLLGYGYTF. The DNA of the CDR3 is TGTGCCAGCAGCTTGCTAGGCTATGGCTACACCTTC.

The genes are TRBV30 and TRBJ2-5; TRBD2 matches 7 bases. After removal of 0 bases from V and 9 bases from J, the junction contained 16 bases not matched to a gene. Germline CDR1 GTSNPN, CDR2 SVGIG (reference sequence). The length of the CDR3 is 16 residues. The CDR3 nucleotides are TGTGCCTGGAGTGTACTGGGGGAGGGCCCAACGGGGGCCCAGTACTTC. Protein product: CAWSVLGEGPTGAQYF.

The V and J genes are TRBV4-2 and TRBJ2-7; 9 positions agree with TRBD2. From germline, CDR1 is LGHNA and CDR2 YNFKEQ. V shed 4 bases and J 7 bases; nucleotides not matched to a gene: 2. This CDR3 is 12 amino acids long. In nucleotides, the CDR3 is TGTGCCAGCAGCCCGACTAGCGGAGAGCAGTACTTC. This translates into CASSPTSGEQYF.

CDR3 sequence: CASSLSGRGHGEQFF. The CDR3 nucleotides are TGTGCCAGCAGCTTATCGGGACGCGGACATGGTGAGCAGTTCTTC. The V gene is TRBV7-2, the J gene TRBJ2-1; either TRBD1 or TRBD2 may fit D (5 bases each). The CDR3 totals 15 residues. Trimming cost V 2 bases and J 9 bases, with 17 bases left between them. Per the germline V gene, CDR1 is SGHTA and CDR2 is FQGNSA.

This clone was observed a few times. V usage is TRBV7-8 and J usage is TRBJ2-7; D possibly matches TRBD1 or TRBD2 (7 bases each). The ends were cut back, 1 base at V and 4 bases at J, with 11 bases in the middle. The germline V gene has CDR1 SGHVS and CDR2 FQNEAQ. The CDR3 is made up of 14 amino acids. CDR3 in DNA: TGTGCCAGCAGCTTAGACAGGGGACTATACGAGCAGTACTTC. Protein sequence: CASSLDRGLYEQYF.

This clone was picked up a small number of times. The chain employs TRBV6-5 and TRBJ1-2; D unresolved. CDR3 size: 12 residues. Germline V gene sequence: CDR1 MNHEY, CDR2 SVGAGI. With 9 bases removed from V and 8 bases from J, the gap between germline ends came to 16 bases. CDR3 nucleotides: TGTGCCAGGATAAGTAGGAGGAAAGGCTACACCTTC. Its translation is CARISRRKGYTF.

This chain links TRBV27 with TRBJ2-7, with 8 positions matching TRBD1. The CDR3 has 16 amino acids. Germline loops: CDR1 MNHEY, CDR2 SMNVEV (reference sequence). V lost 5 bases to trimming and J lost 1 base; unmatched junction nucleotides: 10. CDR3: CASSPHDRGASYEQYF. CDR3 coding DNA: TGTGCCAGCAGTCCTCACGACAGGGGAGCATCCTACGAGCAGTACTTC.

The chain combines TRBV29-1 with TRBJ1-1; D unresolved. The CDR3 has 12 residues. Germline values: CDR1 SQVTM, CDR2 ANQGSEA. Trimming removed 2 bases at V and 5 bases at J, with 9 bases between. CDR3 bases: TGCAGCGTTGAACGTGGGAGGACTGAAGCTTTCTTT. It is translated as CSVERGRTEAFF.

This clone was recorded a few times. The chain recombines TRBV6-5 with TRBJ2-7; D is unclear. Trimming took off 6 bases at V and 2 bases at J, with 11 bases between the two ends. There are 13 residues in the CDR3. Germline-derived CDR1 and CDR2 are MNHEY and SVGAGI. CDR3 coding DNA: TGTGCCAGCAGCTTGGACGGTACCTACGAGCAGTACTTC. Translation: CASSLDGTYEQYF.

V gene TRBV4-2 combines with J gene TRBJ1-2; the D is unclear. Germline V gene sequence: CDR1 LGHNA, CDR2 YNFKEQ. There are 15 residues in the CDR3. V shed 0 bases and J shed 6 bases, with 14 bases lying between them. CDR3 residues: CASSQEARIRDGYTF. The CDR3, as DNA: TGTGCCAGCAGCCAAGAAGCAAGGATACGCGATGGCTACACCTTC.

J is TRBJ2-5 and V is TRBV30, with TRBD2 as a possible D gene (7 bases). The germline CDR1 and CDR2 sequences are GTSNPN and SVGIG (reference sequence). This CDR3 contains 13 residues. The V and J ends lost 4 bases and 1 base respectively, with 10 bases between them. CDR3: CAWKGGRQETQYF. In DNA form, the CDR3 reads TGTGCCTGGAAGGGGGGGCGCCAAGAGACCCAGTACTTC.

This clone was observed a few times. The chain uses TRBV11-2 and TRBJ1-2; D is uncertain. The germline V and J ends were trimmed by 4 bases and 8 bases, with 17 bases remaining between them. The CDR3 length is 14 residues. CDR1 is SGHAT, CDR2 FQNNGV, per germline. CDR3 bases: TGTGCCAGCAGCTCCCAACGGGCTTCCCTAGGCTACACCTTC. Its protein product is CASSSQRASLGYTF.

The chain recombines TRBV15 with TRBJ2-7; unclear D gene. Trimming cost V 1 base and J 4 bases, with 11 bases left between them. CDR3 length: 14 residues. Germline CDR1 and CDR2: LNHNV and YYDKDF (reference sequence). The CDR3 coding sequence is TGTGCCACCAGCAGAGGGGTAGGTTTATACGAGCAGTACTTC. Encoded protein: CATSRGVGLYEQYF.

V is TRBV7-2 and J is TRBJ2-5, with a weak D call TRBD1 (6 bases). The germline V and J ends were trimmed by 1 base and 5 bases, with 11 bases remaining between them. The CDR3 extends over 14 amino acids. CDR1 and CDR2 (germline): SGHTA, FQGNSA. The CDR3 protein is CASSLGRGWETQYF. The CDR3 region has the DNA TGTGCCAGCAGCTTAGGCAGGGGATGGGAGACCCAGTACTTC. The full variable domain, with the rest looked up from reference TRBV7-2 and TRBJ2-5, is GAGVSQSPSNKVTEKGKDVELRCDPISGHTALYWYRQSLGQGLEFLIYFQGNSAPDKSGLPSDRFSAERTGGSVSTLTIQRTQQEDSAVYLCASSLGRGWETQYFGPGTRLLVL.

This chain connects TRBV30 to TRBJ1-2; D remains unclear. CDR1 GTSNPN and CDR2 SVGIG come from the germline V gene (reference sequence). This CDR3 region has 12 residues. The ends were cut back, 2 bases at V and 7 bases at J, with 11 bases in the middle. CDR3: CAWSRTRVGYTF. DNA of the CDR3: TGTGCCTGGAGTCGAACGCGGGTTGGCTACACCTTC.

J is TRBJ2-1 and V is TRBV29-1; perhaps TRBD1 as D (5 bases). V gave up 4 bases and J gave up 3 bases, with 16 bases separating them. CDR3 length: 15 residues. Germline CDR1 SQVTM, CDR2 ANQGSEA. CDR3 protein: CSVASSRTNYNEQFF. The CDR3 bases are TGCAGCGTTGCCAGTTCGCGGACAAACTACAATGAGCAGTTCTTC.

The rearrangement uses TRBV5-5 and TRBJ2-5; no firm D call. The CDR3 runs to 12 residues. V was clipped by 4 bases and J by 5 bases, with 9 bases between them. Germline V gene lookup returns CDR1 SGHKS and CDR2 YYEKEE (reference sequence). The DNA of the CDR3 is TGTGCCAGCAGCCTTACCGAGGAGACCCAGTACTTC. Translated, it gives CASSLTEETQYF.

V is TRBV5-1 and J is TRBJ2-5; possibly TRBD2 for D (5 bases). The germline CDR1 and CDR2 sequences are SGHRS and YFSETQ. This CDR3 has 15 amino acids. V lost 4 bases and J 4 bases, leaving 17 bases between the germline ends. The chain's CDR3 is CASSGEGFQGETQYF. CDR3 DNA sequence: TGCGCCAGCAGCGGAGAGGGATTCCAAGGAGAGACCCAGTACTTC.

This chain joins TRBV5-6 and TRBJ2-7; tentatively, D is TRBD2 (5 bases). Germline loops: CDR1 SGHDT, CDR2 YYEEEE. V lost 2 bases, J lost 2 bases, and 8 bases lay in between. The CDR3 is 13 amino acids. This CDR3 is CASSLSGTYEQYF. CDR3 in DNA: TGTGCCAGCAGCTTATCGGGGACCTACGAGCAGTACTTC.